These T cell receptor beta chains were read from a single sample in a study of T cells in localized non-small cell lung cancer. Method: immunoSEQ multiplex PCR; TCRdb's copy keeps in-frame clones and lacks some. The sample holds 60,000 to 75,000 clones, 81% seen once. The sequencing here drew on PBMCs, taken before any cancer treatment. The receptors come from a man aged 35-75 years with stage II lung adenocarcinoma. CDR3s include the opening cysteine and the closing phenylalanine or tryptophan. Fields, in order: D gene, V gene, CDR3 length, J gene, clone size, CDR3 protein, CDR3 DNA. A D gene is named only where the DNA matches it firmly. Some rows mark clone size as missing; the rest say once, few, many or name a class of expanded clone.

TRBD1	TRBV29-1	18	TRBJ2-6	-	CSVGYLGQGRTGANVLTF	TGCAGCGTGGGGTATCTAGGACAGGGGAGAACTGGGGCCAACGTCCTGACTTTC
-	TRBV5-4	12	TRBJ2-7	-	CASSSDNYEQYF	TGTGCCAGCAGCTCGGACAACTACGAGCAGTACTTC
TRBD2	TRBV27	18	TRBJ2-3	once	CASSLYGTSGTGTDTQYF	TGTGCCAGCAGTTTATACGGGACTAGCGGGACGGGGACAGATACGCAGTATTTT
-	TRBV12-5	14	TRBJ2-3	-	CASVPRGRGDTQYF	TGTGCTAGTGTCCCCCGGGGGCGGGGAGATACGCAGTATTTT
TRBD1	TRBV5-6	14	TRBJ1-2	-	CASYETGVNYGYTF	TGTGCCAGTTACGAGACAGGGGTAAACTATGGCTACACCTTC
-	TRBV5-1	16	TRBJ2-1	-	CASSLAVRGNYNEQFF	TGCGCCAGCAGCTTGGCAGTCCGCGGGAACTACAATGAGCAGTTCTTC
TRBD1	TRBV18	16	TRBJ1-1	-	CASSPPGQGLNTEAFF	TGTGCCAGCTCGCCCCCGGGACAGGGGTTGAACACTGAAGCTTTCTTT
-	TRBV7-2	14	TRBJ2-7	-	CASSFQATPYEQYF	TGTGCCAGCAGCTTTCAGGCTACGCCCTACGAGCAGTACTTC
-	TRBV11-1	16	TRBJ1-1	-	CASSLEPGRGYTEAFF	TGTGCCAGCAGCTTAGAACCAGGGAGGGGATACACTGAAGCTTTCTTT
TRBD2	TRBV5-6	15	TRBJ2-1	once	CASSLVGLAGEVEFF	TGTGCCAGCAGCTTGGTAGGCCTAGCGGGAGAAGTTGAGTTCTTC
-	TRBV19	13	TRBJ2-6	-	CASSSSGANVLTF	TGTGCCAGTAGTTCCTCTGGGGCCAACGTCCTGACTTTC
TRBD2	TRBV4-3	16	TRBJ2-1	-	CASSLDSGGYYNEQFF	TGCGCCAGCAGCCTTGATAGCGGGGGATACTACAATGAGCAGTTCTTC
-	TRBV30	12	TRBJ2-5	once	CGPGITVKTQYF	TGTGGCCCGGGCATCACCGTGAAGACCCAGTACTTC
-	TRBV29-1	11	TRBJ1-2	once	CSVGEPYGYTF	TGCAGCGTCGGTGAACCTTATGGCTACACCTTC
TRBD1	TRBV15	13	TRBJ1-2	few	CATSSVQGYGYTF	TGTGCCACCAGCAGCGTACAGGGGTATGGCTACACCTTC
TRBD1	TRBV11-1	18	TRBJ2-3	-	CASSLGVWDRGRTDTQYF	TGTGCCAGCAGCTTAGGAGTCTGGGACAGGGGGCGAACAGATACGCAGTATTTT
TRBD1	TRBV9	13	TRBJ1-1	-	CASSVTTGGEAFF	TGTGCCAGCAGCGTCACGACAGGGGGGGAAGCTTTCTTT
TRBD1	TRBV30	14	TRBJ1-5	-	CAWSRGQGQQPQHF	TGTGCCTGGAGCCGGGGACAGGGGCAGCAGCCCCAGCATTTT
-	TRBV11-2	17	TRBJ1-4	-	CASSPVGIRRINEKLFF	TGTGCCAGCAGCCCCGTCGGGATTAGAAGGATTAATGAAAAACTGTTTTTT
-	TRBV18	17	TRBJ1-1	-	CASSRTDNPLLNTEAFF	TGTGCCAGCTCCCGGACGGATAATCCACTACTGAACACTGAAGCTTTCTTT
-	TRBV18	15	TRBJ2-7	-	CASSPRDSSAYEQYF	TGTGCCAGCTCACCACGGGACTCTAGCGCCTACGAGCAGTACTTC
-	TRBV9	14	TRBJ1-1	few	CASSVRADDTEAFF	TGTGCCAGCAGCGTGCGGGCCGATGACACTGAAGCTTTCTTT
-	TRBV7-9	17	TRBJ1-2	-	CASSLEGQRAGFYGYTF	TGTGCCAGCAGCTTAGAGGGGCAGCGAGCCGGCTTCTATGGCTACACCTTC
TRBD2	TRBV5-1	15	TRBJ2-1	once	CASSLSGTSGSSQFF	TGCGCCAGCAGCTTGAGTGGGACTAGCGGGAGTTCGCAGTTCTTC